The sample holds many counts of the clone carrying this TCR beta chain. The sample comes from a study of T cells in Graves' hyperthyroidism and ophthalmopathy. Amplification of TCR beta CDR3 regions used RNA as the template. The HTBI primer set drove a first-round RT-PCR of the TCR CDR3. Each CDR3 protein is one row after TCRdb ran MiXCR on the multiplex PCR reads. The sample carries a few hundred thousand distinct CDR3 sequences, 15% recorded once. The receptor was isolated from a woman aged 25 to 39 with Graves' hyperthyroidism. What was sequenced was blood.

Written as DNA, the CDR3 is TGTGCCAGCAGCTCCGGACAGGCTGGAAACACCATATATTTT. Amino acid sequence: CASSSGQAGNTIYF. The chain couples TRBV11-2 to TRBJ1-3; 7 bases fit TRBD1. J gave up 2 bases and V 4 bases, and 2 bases lay outside the gene matches. The CDR3 covers 14 residues. Germline-derived CDR1 and CDR2 are SGHAT and FQNNGV.